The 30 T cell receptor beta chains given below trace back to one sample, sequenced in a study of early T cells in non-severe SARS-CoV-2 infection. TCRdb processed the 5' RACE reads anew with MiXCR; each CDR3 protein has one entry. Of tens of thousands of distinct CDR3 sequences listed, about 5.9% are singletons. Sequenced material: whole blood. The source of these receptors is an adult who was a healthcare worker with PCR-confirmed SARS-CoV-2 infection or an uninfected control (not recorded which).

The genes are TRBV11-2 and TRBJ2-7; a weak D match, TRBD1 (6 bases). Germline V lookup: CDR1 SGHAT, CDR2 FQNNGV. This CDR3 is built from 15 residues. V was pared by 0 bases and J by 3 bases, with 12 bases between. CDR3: CASSLERDTYYEQYF. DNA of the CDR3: TGTGCCAGCAGCTTAGAACGGGACACCTACTACGAGCAGTACTTC.

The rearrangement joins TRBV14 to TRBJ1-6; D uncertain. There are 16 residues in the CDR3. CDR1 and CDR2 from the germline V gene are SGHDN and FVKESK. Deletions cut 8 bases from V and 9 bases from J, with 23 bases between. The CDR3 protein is CASSLSTGLLTSPLHF. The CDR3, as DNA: TGTGCCAGCTCACTTTCCACCGGATTATTAACTTCACCCCTCCACTTT.

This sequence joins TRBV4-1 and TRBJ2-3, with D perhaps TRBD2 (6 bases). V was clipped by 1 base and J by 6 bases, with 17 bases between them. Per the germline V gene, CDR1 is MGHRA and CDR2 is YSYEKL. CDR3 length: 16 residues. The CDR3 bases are TGCGCCAGCAGCCAAGTAGCGGTAGGGCCCACGGATACGCAGTATTTT. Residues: CASSQVAVGPTDTQYF.

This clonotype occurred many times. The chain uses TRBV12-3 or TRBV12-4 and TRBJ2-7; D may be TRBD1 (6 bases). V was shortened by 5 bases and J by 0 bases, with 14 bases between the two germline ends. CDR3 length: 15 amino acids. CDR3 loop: CASSPHRAFSYEQYF. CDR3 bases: TGTGCCAGCAGTCCCCACAGGGCCTTCTCCTACGAGCAGTACTTC.

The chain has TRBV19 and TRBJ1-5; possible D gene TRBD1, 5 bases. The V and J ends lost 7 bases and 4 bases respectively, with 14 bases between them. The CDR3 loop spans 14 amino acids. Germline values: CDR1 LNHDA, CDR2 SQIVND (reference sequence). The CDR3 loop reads CASNGGGINQPQHF. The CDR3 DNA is TGTGCCAGTAACGGCGGGGGGATTAATCAGCCCCAGCATTTT.

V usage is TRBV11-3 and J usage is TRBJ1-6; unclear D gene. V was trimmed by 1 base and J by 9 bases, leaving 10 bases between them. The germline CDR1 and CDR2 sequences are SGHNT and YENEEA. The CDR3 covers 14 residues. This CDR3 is CASSLAPGGSPLHF. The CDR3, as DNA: TGTGCCAGCAGCTTAGCGCCGGGCGGTTCACCCCTCCACTTT.

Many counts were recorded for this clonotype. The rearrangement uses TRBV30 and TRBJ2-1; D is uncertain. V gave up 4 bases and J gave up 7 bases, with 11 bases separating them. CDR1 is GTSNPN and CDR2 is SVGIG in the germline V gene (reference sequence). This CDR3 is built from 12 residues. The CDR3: CAWTKLLNEQFF. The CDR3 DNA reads TGTGCCTGGACTAAACTCCTAAATGAGCAGTTCTTC.

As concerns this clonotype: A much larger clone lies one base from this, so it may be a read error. The CDR3 spells CASSFASGGYYNEQFF. The DNA for the CDR3 is TGTGCCAGCAGCTTTGCTAGCGGGGGATACTACAATGAGCAGTTCTTC. The rearrangement links TRBV11-2 to TRBJ2-1, with 10 bases identical to TRBD2. The trim removed 3 bases at V and 3 bases at J, leaving 5 bases unmatched. The CDR3 length is 16 residues. Germline loops: CDR1 SGHAT, CDR2 FQNNGV.

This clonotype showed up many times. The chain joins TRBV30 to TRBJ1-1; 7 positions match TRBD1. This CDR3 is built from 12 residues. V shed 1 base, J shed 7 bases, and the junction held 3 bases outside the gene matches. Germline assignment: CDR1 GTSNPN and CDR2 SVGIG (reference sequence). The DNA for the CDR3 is TGTGCCTGGAGTGAGGGGGCACTTGAAGCTTTCTTT. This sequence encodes CAWSEGALEAFF.

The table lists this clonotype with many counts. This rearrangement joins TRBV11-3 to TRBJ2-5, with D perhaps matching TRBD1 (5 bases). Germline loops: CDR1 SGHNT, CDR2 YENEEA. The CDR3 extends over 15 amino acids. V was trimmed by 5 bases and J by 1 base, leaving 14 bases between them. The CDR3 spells CASSTPRQIQETQYF. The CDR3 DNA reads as TGTGCCAGCAGCACGCCGCGACAGATCCAAGAGACCCAGTACTTC.

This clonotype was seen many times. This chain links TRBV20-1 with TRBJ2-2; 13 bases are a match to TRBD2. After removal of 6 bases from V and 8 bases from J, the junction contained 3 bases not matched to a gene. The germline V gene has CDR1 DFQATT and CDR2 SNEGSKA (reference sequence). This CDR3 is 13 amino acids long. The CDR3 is CSATSGGEGELFF. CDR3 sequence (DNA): TGCAGTGCCACTAGCGGGGGGGAAGGGGAGCTGTTTTTT.

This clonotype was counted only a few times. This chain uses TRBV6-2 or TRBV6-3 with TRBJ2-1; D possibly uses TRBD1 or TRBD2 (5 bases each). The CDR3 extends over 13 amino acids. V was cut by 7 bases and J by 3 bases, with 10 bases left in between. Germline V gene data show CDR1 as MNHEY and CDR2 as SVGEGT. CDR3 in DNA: TGTGCCAGCAATTCTGGGGGCTACAATGAGCAGTTCTTC. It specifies CASNSGGYNEQFF.

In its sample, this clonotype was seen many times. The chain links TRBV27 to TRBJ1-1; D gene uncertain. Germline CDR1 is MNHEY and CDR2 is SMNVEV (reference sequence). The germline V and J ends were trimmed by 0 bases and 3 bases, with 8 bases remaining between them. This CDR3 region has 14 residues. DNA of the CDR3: TGTGCCAGCAGTTTATCTTGGGTTGACACTGAAGCTTTCTTT. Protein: CASSLSWVDTEAFF.

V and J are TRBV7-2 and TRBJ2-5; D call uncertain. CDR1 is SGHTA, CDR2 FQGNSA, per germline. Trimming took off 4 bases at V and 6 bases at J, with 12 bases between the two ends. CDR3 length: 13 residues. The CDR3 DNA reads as TGTGCCAGCAGCTCGTCCCCCGAGAAGACCCAGTACTTC. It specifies CASSSSPEKTQYF.

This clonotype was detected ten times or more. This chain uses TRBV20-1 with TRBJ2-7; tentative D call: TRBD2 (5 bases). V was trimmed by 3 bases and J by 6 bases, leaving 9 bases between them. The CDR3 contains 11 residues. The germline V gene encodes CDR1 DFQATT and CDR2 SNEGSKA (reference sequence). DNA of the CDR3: TGCAGTGCTAGTTCGGGGTTCGAGCAGTACTTC. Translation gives CSASSGFEQYF.

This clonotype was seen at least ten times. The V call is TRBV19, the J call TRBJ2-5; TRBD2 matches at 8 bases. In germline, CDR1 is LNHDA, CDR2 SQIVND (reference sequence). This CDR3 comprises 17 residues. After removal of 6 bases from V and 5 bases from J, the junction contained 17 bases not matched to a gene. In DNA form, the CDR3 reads TGTGCCAGTAGAAGCGGGGGCTCGAGGTTGTCGTCGGAGACCCAGTACTTC. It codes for CASRSGGSRLSSETQYF.

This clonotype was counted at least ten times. The CDR3 DNA sequence: TGTGCCAGCAGCCCGGACAGACTCCGTAGGGATGAGCAGTTCTTC. Amino acids: CASSPDRLRRDEQFF. V and J are TRBV3-1 and TRBJ2-1, with a tentative D call TRBD1 (6 bases). Germline V gene sequence: CDR1 LGHDT, CDR2 YNNKEL (reference sequence). V was pared by 4 bases and J by 8 bases, with 18 bases between. CDR3 length equals 15 residues.

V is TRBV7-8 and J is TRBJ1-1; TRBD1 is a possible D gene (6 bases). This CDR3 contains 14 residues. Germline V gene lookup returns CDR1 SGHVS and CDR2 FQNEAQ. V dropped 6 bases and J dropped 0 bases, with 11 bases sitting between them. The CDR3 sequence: CASSPQGMNTEAFF. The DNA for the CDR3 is TGTGCCAGCAGTCCACAGGGAATGAACACTGAAGCTTTCTTT.

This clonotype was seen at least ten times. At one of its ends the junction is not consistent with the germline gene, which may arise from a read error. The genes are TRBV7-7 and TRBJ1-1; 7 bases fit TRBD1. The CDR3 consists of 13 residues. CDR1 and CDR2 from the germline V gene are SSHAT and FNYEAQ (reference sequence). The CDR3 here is CASSLKAGGEAFF. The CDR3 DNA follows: TGTGCTAGCAGCTTAAAGGCAGGGGGAGAAGCTTTCTTT.

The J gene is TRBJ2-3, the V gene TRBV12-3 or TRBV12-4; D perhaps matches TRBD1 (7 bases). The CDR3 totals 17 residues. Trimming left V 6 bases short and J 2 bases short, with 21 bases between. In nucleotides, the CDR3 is TGTGCCAGCAGAACCCGGAGGGGGCGGGGATCCACAGATACGCAGTATTTT. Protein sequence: CASRTRRGRGSTDTQYF.

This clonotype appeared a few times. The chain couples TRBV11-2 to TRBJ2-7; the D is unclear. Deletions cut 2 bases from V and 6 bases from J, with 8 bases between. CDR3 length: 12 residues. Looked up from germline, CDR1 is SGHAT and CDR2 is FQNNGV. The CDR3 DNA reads TGTGCCAGCAGCTTAAGGGTGGTCGAGCAGTACTTC. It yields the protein CASSLRVVEQYF.

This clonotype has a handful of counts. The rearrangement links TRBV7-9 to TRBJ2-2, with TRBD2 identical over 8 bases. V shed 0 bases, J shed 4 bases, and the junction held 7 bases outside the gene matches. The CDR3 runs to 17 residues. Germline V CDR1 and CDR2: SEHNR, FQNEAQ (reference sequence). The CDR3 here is CASSLAGGGLTTGELFF. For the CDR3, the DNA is TGTGCCAGCAGCTTAGCCGGCGGGGGGCTTACCACCGGGGAGCTGTTTTTT.

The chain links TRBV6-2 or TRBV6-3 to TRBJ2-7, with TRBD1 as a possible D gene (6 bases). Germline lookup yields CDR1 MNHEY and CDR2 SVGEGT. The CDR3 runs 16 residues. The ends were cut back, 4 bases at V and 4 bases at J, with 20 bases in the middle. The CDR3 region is CASSFRLGTPKYEQYF. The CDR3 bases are TGTGCCAGCAGTTTTCGACTTGGGACACCAAAATACGAGCAGTACTTC.

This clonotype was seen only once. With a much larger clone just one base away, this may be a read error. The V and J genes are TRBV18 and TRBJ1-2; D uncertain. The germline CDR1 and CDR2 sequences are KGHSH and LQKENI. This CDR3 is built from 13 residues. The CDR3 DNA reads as TGTGCCAGCTCATTCGACCCTAACTATGACTACACCTTC. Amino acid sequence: CASSFDPNYDYTF.

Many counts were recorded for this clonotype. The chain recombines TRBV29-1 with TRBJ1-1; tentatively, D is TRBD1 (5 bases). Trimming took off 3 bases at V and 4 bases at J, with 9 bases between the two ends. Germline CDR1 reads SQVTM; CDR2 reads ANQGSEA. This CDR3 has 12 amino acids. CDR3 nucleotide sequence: TGCAGCGTTGACAGAGGGACCACTGAAGCTTTCTTT. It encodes CSVDRGTTEAFF.

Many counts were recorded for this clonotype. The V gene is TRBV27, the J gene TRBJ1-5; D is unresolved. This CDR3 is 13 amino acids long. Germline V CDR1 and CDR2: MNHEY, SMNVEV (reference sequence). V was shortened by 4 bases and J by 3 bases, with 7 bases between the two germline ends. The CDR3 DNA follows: TGTGCCAGCAGTTGGGCCAACAATCAGCCCCAGCATTTT. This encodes CASSWANNQPQHF.

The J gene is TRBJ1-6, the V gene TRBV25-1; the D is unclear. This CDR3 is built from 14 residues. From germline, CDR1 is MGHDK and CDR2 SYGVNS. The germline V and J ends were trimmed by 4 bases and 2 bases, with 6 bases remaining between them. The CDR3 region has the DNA TGTGCCAGCAGTGGCGAGGCCTATAATTCACCCCTCCACTTT. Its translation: CASSGEAYNSPLHF.

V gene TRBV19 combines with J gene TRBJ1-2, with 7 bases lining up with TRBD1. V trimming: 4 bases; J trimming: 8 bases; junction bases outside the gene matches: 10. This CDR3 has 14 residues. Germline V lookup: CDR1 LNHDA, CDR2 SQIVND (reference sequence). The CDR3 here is CASSKGQPRIGYTF. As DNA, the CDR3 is TGTGCCAGTAGTAAGGGACAGCCAAGAATCGGCTACACCTTC.

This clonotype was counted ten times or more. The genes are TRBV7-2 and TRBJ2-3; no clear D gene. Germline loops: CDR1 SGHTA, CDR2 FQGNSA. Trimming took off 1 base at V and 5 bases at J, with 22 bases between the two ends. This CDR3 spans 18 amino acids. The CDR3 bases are TGTGCCAGCAGCTTAGACTCGTTGTGGCAAGCTACCGAAGATACGCAGTATTTT. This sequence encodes CASSLDSLWQATEDTQYF.

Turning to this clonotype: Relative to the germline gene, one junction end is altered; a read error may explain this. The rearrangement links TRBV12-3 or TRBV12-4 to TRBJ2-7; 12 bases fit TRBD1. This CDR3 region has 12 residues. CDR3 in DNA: TGTGCCAGCCAGGGGAGGGACAGGGGGCTTTGTTTC. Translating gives CASQGRDRGLCF.